A single sample is the source of the 10 T cell receptor beta chains below, sequenced in a study of blood T cell repertoires in COVID-19. The repertoire was sequenced with immunoSEQ multiplex PCR; TCRdb's copy has only in-frame clones and lacks some. This sample carries fewer than 250,000 clones, 70% to 90% of them seen once, and the ten largest clones take 3.5% to 4%. Sequencing was performed on PBMCs or T cells enriched from blood (not recorded which). The receptors derive from a woman aged 40 to 55 with acute COVID-19.

The chain employs TRBV6-5 and TRBJ1-4; D gene uncertain. CDR3 length: 14 amino acids. Germline CDR1 reads MNHEY; CDR2 reads SVGAGI. Trimming stripped 5 bases from V and 0 bases from J, with 7 bases between. This CDR3 is CASSRSATNEKLFF. The DNA of the CDR3 is TGTGCCAGCAGTCGGAGTGCAACTAATGAAAAACTGTTTTTT.

The chain combines TRBV28 with TRBJ2-2; D is possibly TRBD1 (5 bases). V dropped 6 bases and J dropped 0 bases, with 8 bases sitting between them. Germline V gene data show CDR1 as MDHEN and CDR2 as SYDVKM. This CDR3 has 14 amino acids. CDR3 sequence (DNA): TGTGCCAGCAGCGTGACAGCGAACACCGGGGAGCTGTTTTTT. It encodes CASSVTANTGELFF.

The chain uses TRBV5-1 and TRBJ1-2; 7 bases agree with TRBD1. CDR1 is SGHRS and CDR2 is YFSETQ in the germline V gene. Trimming took 4 bases from V and 3 from J; bases not matched to a gene: 9. This CDR3 spans 15 amino acids. CDR3 coding DNA: TGCGCCAGCAGCGAGCCCCAGGGGGGACACTATGGCTACACCTTC. Encoded protein: CASSEPQGGHYGYTF.

This clone appeared a few times. The rearrangement uses TRBV19 and TRBJ2-3; 9 nucleotides align to TRBD2. The CDR3 runs to 14 residues. The germline CDR1 and CDR2 sequences are LNHDA and SQIVND (reference sequence). V was clipped by 2 bases and J by 7 bases; unmatched bases: 4. The CDR3 loop is CASSIYSGSNTQYF. Written as DNA, the CDR3 is TGTGCCAGTAGTATATATAGCGGGAGTAATACGCAGTATTTT. The full variable domain, rest sourced from reference TRBV19 and TRBJ2-3, is DGGITQSPKYLFRKEGQNVTLSCEQNLNHDAMYWYRQDPGQGLRLIYYSQIVNDFQKGDIAEGYSVSREKKESFPLTVTSAQKNPTAFYLCASSIYSGSNTQYFGPGTRLTVL.

The chain carries TRBV5-4 and TRBJ2-1, with TRBD1 identical over 8 bases. Germline CDR1 reads SGHNT; CDR2 reads YYREEE (reference sequence). Losses at the gene ends were 2 bases for V and 10 bases for J; bases not matched to a gene: 11. This CDR3 contains 15 residues. CDR3 sequence (DNA): TGTGCCAGCAGCTTCGGGGCAGGGGGCCGGGGCGAGCAGTTCTTC. Amino acid sequence: CASSFGAGGRGEQFF.

This clone was found once. The chain has TRBV3-1 (or the pseudogene TRBV3-2) and TRBJ2-1; TRBD2 aligns across 11 bases. Germline V CDR1 and CDR2: LGHDT, YNNKEL (reference sequence). This CDR3 is 16 amino acids long. V dropped 4 bases and J dropped 12; count of bases not matched to a gene: 14. For the CDR3, the DNA is TGTGCCAGCAGCCGACTAGCGGGACGGGGGACGCAAGCGCAGTTCTTC. Its protein is CASSRLAGRGTQAQFF.

In its sample, this clone was seen many times. A junction boundary mismatches the germline segment, possibly from a read error. The rearrangement links TRBV28 to TRBJ2-1, with D possibly TRBD1 on 5 matching bases. Germline assignment: CDR1 MDHEN and CDR2 SYDVKM. The CDR3 spans 13 residues. In DNA, the CDR3 is TGTGCCAGCAGTTTGACAGCGCCGAATGGGCAGTTCTTC. It encodes CASSLTAPNGQFF.

V usage is TRBV28 and J usage is TRBJ2-7; TRBD1 is a possible D gene (5 bases). Germline CDR1 and CDR2: MDHEN and SYDVKM. V lost 2 bases and J lost 1, with 18 bases in between. The CDR3 totals 17 residues. The CDR3 is CASSLKAHLQGSYEQYF. Written as DNA, the CDR3 is TGTGCCAGCAGTTTAAAGGCTCACCTTCAGGGATCCTACGAGCAGTACTTC.

This sequence joins TRBV2 and TRBJ2-1; 12 bases fit TRBD2. Per the germline V gene, CDR1 is SNHLY and CDR2 is FYNNEI. The CDR3 extends over 16 amino acids. V shed 6 bases, J shed 6 bases, and the junction held 9 bases outside the gene matches. The CDR3 is CASSRLAGGPGNEQFF. The CDR3 DNA sequence: TGTGCCAGCAGCCGCCTAGCGGGAGGGCCGGGCAATGAGCAGTTCTTC.

The CDR3 DNA reads TGTGCCAGCAGCCAAGATGGGAGCGGGAGGGGAGAGACCCAGTACTTC. This codes for CASSQDGSGRGETQYF. J is TRBJ2-5 and V is TRBV4-2, with 10 bases matching TRBD2. The V gene's germline CDR1 is LGHNA and CDR2 YNFKEQ. The V and J ends lost 0 bases and 4 bases, in that order; junction bases with no gene match: 5. The CDR3 is 16 residues long.